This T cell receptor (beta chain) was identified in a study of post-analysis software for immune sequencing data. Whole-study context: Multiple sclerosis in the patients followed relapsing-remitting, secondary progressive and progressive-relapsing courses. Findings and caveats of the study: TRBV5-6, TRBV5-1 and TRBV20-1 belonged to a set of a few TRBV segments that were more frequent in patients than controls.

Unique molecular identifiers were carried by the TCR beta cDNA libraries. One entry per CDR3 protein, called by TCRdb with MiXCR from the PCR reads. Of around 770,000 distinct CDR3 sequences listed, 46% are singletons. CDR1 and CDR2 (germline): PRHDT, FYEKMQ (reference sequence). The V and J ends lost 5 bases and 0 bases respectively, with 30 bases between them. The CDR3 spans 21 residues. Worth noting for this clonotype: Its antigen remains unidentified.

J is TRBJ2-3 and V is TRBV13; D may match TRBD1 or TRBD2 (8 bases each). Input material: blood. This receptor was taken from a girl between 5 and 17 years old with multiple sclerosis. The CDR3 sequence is CASSRTGWSSGSPHSTDTQYF. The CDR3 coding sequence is TGTGCCAGCAGCCGGACAGGGTGGTCAAGCGGGAGTCCCCATAGCACAGATACGCAGTATTTT. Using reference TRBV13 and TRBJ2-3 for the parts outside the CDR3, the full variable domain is AAGVIQSPRHLIKEKRETATLKCYPIPRHDTVYWYQQGPGQDPQFLISFYEKMQSDKGSIPDRFSAQQFSDYHSELNMSSLELGDSALYFCASSRTGWSSGSPHSTDTQYFGPGTRLTVL.